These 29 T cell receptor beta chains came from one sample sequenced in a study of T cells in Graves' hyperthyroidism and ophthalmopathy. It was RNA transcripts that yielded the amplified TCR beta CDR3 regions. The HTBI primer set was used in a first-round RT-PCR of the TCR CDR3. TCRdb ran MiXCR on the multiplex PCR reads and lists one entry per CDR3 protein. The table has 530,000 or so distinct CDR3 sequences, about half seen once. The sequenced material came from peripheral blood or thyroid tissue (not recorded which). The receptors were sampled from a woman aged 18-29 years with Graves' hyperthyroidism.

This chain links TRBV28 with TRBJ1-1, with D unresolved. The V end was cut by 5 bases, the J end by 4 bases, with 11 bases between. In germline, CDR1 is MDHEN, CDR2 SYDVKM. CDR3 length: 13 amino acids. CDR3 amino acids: CASSDTVVTEAFF. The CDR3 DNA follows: TGTGCCAGCAGTGATACAGTGGTCACTGAAGCTTTCTTT. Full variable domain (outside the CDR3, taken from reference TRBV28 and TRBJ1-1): DVKVTQSSRYLVKRTGEKVFLECVQDMDHENMFWYRQDPGLGLRLIYFSYDVKMKEKGDIPEGYSVSREKKERFSLILESASTNQTSMYLCASSDTVVTEAFFGQGTRLTVV.

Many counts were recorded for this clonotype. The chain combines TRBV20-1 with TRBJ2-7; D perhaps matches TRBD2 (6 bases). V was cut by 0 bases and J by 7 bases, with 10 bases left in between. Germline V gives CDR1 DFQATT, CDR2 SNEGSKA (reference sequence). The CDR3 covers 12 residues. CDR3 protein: CSARDIGREQYF. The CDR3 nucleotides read TGCAGTGCTAGAGATATAGGGAGGGAGCAGTACTTC.

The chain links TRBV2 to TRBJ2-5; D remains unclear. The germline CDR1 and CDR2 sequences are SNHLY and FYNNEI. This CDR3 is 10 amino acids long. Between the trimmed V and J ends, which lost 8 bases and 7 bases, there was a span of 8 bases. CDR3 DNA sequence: TGTGCCAGCGAAGGGTCGACCCAGTACTTC. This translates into CASEGSTQYF.

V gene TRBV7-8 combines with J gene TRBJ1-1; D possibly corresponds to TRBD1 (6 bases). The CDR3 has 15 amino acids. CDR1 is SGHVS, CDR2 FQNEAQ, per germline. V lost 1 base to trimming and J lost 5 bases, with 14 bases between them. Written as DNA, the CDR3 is TGTGCCAGCAGCTTAGACCTGGGGGCAGGGACTGAAGCTTTCTTT. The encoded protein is CASSLDLGAGTEAFF. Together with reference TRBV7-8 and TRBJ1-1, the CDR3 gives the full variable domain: GAGVSQSPRYKVAKRGQDVALRCDPISGHVSLFWYQQALGQGPEFLTYFQNEAQLDKSGLPSDRFFAERPEGSVSTLKIQRTQQEDSAVYLCASSLDLGAGTEAFFGQGTRLTVV.

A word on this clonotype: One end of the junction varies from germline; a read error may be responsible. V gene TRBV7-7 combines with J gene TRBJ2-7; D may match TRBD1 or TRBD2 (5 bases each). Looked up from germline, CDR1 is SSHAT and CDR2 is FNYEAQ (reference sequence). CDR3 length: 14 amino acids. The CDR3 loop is CASSSWDGSYEQYF. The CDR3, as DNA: TGTGCTAGCAGCTCATGGGACGGTTCCTACGAGCAGTACTTC.

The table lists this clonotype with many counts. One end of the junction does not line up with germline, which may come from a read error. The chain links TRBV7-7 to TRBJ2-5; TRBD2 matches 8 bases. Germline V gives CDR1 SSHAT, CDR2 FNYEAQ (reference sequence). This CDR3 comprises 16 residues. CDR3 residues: CASSWRLGTRAETQYF. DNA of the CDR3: TGTGCTAGCAGCTGGCGTTTGGGGACTAGAGCAGAGACCCAGTACTTC.

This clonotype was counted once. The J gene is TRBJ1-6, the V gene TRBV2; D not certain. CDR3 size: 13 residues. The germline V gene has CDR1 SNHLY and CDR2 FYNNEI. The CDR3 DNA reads TGTGTTAGCAATCGGGCAGAGAATTCACCCCTCCACTTT. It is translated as CVSNRAENSPLHF.

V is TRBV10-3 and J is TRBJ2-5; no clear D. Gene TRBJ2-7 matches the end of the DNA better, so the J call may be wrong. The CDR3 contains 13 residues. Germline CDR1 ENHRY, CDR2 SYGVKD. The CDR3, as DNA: TGTGCCATCAGTGAGTCGTTTGGTAACGAGCAGTACTTC. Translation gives CAISESFGNEQYF.

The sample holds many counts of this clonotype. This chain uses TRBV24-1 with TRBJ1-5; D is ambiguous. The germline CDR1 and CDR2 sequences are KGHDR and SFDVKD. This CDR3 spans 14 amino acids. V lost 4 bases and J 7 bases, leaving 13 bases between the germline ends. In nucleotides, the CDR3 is TGTGCCACCAGTGACCCCCCAAGTACCCAGCCCCAGCATTTT. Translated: CATSDPPSTQPQHF.

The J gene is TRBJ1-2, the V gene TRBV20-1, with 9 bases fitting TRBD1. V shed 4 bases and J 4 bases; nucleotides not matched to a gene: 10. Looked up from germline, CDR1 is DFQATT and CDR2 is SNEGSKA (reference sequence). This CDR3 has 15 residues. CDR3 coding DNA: TGCAGTGCTAAACGGGGGACAGGGACGTTCTATGGCTACACCTTC. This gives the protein CSAKRGTGTFYGYTF.

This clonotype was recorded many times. Written as DNA, the CDR3 is TGTGCCAGCAGTGAGTCAGGCCCTGGACCCGACGAGCAGTACTTC. Its protein is CASSESGPGPDEQYF. The rearrangement joins TRBV25-1 to TRBJ2-7; no clear D gene. CDR1 and CDR2 from the germline V gene are MGHDK and SYGVNS. V dropped 3 bases and J dropped 5 bases, with 17 bases sitting between them. CDR3 size: 15 residues.

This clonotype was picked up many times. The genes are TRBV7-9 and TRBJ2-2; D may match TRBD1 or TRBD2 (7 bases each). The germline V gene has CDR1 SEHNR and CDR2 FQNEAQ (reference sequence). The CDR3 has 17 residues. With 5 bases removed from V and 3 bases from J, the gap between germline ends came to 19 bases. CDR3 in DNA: TGTGCCAGCAGCCAACCCTGGGAGGGGGCAGACACCGGGGAGCTGTTTTTT. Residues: CASSQPWEGADTGELFF.

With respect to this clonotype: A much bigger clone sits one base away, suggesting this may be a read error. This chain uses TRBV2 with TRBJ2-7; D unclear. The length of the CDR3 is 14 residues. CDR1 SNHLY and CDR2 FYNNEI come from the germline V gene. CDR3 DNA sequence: TGTGCCGGCAGTTTATCGGGCAGGATCTACGAGCAGTACTTC. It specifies CAGSLSGRIYEQYF.

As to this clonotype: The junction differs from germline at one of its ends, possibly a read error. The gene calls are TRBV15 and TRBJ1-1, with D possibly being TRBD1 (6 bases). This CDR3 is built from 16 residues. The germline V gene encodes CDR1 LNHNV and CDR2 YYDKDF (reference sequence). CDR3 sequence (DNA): TGTGCCACCAGCAGTGCTGAAGGGGGGATGAACACTGAAGCTTTCTTC. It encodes CATSSAEGGMNTEAFF. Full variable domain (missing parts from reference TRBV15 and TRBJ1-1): DAMVIQNPRYQVTQFGKPVTLSCSQTLNHNVMYWYQQKSSQAPKLLFHYYDKDFNNEADTPDNFQSRRPNTSFCFLDIRSPGLGDTAMYLCATSSAEGGMNTEAFFGQGTRLTVV.

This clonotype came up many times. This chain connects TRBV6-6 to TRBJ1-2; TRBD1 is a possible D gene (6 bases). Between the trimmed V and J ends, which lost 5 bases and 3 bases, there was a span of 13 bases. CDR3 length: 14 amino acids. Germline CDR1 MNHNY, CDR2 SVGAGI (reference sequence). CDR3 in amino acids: CASSEEWTDYGYTF. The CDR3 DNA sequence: TGTGCCAGCAGTGAAGAGTGGACAGACTATGGCTACACCTTC.

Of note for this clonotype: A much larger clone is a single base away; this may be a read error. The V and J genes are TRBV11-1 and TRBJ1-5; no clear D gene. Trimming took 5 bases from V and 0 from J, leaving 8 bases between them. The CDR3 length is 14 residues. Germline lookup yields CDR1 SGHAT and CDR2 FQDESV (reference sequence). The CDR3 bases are TGTGCCAGCAGCGCAAGGTATAGCAATCAGCCCCAGCATTTT. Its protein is CASSARYSNQPQHF.

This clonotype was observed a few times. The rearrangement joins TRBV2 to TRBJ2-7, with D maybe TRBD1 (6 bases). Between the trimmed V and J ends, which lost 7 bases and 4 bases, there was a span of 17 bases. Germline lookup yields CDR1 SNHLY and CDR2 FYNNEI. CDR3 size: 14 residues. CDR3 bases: TGTGCCAGCACCATTGGACAGATTAAATACGAGCAGTACTTC. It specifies CASTIGQIKYEQYF.

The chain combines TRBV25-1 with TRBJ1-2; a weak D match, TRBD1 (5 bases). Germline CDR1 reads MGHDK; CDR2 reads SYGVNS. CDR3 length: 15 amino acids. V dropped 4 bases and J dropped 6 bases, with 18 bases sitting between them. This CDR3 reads CASSARLGAGHGYTF. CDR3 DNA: TGTGCCAGCAGTGCCAGACTCGGGGCAGGGCATGGCTACACCTTC.

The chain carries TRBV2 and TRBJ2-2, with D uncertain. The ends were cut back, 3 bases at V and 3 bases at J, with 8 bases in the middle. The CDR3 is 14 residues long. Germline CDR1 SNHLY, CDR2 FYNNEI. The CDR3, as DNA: TGTGCCAGCAGTGAGGCAGAAGACACCGGGGAGCTGTTTTTT. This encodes CASSEAEDTGELFF.

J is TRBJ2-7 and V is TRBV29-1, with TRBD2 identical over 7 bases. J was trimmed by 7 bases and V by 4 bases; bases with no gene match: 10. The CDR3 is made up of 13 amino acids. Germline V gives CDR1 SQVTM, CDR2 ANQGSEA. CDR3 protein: CSVGPGLQNEQYF. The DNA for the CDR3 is TGCAGCGTTGGGCCGGGACTACAGAATGAGCAGTACTTC.

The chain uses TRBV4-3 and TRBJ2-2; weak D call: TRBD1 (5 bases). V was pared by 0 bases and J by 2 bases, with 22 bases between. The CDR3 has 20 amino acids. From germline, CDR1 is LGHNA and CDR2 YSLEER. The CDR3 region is CASSQDWATVDIRNTGELFF. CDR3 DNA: TGCGCCAGCAGCCAAGATTGGGCGACAGTGGACATTCGAAACACCGGGGAGCTGTTTTTT.

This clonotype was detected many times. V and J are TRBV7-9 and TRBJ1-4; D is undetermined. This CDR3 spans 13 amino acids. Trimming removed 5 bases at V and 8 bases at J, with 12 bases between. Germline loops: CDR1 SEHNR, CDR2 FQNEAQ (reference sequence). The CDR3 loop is CASSTDYLEKLFF. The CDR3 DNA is TGTGCCAGCAGCACAGACTATCTCGAAAAACTGTTTTTT.

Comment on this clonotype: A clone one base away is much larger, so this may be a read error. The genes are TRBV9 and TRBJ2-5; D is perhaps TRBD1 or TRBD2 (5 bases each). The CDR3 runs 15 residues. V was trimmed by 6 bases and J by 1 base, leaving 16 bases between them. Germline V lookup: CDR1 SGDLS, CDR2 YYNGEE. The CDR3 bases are TGTGCCAGCATCGTCGGAGAGGGACCCCAAGAGACCCAGTACTTC. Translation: CASIVGEGPQETQYF.

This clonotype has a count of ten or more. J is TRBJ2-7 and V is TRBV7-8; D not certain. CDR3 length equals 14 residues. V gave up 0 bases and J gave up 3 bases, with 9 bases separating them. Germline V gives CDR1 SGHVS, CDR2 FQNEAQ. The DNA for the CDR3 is TGTGCCAGCAGCTTAGCCTTCGTCGGCTACGAGCAGTACTTC. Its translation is CASSLAFVGYEQYF.

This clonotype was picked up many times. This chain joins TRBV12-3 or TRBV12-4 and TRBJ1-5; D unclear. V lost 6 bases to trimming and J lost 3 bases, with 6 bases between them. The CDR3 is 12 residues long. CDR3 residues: CASSDSNQPQHF. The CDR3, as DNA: TGTGCCAGCAGCGATTCCAATCAGCCCCAGCATTTT.

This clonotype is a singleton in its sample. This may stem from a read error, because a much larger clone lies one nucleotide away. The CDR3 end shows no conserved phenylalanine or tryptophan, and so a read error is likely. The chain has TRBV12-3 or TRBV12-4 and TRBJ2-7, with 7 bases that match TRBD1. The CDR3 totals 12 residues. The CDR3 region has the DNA TGTGCTAGTGGCCTCGACAGGGCCGAGCAGTACCTC. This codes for CASGLDRAEQYL.

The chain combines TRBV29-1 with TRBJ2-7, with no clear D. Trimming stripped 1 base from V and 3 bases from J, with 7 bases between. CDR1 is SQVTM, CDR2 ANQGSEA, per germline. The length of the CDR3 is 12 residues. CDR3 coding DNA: TGCAGCGTTGAAGTAAAACGCTACGAGCAGTACTTC. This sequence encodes CSVEVKRYEQYF.

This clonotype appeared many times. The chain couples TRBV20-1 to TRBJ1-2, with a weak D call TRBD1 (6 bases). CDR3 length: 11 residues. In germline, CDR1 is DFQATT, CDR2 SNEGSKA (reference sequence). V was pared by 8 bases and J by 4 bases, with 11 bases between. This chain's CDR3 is CSYRVSYGYTF. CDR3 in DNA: TGCAGTTACAGGGTTTCCTATGGCTACACCTTC.

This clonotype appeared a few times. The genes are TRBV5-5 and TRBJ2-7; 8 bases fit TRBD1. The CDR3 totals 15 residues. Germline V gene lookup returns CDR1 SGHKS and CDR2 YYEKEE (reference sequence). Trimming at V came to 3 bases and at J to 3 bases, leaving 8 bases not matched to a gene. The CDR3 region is CASSSDRGEDYEQYF. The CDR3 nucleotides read TGTGCCAGCAGCTCTGACAGGGGAGAAGACTACGAGCAGTACTTC.